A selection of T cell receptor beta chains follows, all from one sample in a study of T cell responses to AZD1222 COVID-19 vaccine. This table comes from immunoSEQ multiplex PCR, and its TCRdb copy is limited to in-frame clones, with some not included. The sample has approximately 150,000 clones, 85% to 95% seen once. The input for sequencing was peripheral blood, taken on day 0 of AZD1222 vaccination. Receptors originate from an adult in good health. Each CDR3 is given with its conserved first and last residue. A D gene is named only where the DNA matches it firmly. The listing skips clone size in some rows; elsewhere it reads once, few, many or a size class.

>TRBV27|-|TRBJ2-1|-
CASSPPTGRDEQFF
TGTGCCAGCAGTCCACCGACAGGGAGGGATGAGCAGTTCTTC
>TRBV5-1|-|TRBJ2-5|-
CASSPTGFQETQYF
TGCGCCAGCAGTCCGACAGGATTCCAAGAGACCCAGTACTTC
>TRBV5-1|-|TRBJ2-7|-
CASSLVTGYEQYF
TGCGCCAGCAGCTTGGTTACAGGGTACGAGCAGTACTTC
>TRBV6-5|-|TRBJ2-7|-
CASSYTEGEQYF
TGTGCCAGCAGTTACACGGAGGGCGAGCAGTACTTC
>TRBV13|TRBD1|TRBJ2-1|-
CASSNPTRGQVEQFF
TGTGCCAGCAGCAATCCCACCAGGGGGCAGGTAGAGCAGTTCTTC
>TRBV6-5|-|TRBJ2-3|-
CASTSHGGSPDTQYF
TGTGCCAGCACCTCACATGGGGGGAGTCCAGATACGCAGTATTTT
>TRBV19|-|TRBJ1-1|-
CATKSGPQDTEAFF
TGTGCCACAAAGTCGGGGCCTCAGGACACTGAAGCTTTCTTT
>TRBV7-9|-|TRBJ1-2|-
CASSTTDAYGYTF
TGTGCCAGCAGCACAACAGACGCCTATGGCTACACCTTC
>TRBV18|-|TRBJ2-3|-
CASSPGSRKDTQYF
TGTGCCAGCTCACCAGGGAGTAGGAAAGATACGCAGTATTTT
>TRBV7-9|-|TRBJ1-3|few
CASSSSTGAGNTIYF
TGTGCCAGCAGCTCATCGACAGGAGCTGGAAACACCATATATTTT
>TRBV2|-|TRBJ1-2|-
CASSERKLTYDGYTF
TGTGCCAGCAGTGAAAGAAAGCTTACTTATGATGGCTACACCTTC
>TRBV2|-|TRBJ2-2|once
CASSEGEPGELFF
TGTGCCAGCAGTGAGGGTGAGCCCGGGGAGCTGTTTTTT
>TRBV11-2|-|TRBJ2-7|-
CASSLRGSHEQYF
TGTGCCAGCAGCTTAAGGGGGAGTCACGAGCAGTACTTC
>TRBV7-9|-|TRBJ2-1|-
CASSQRGPFF
TGTGCCAGCAGTCAAAGGGGCCCGTTCTTC
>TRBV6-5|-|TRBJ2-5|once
CASSRGSLAETQYF
TGTGCCAGCAGTCGCGGGTCCCTCGCGGAGACCCAGTACTTC
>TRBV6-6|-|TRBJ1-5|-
CASRGAIRQNQPQHF
TGTGCCAGCAGGGGGGCCATTCGACAAAATCAGCCCCAGCATTTT
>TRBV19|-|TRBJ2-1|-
CASSGPGRGEQFF
TGTGCCAGCTCGGGGCCGGGCAGAGGTGAGCAGTTCTTC
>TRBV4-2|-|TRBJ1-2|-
CASSQEALSGARGYGYTF
TGTGCCAGCAGCCAAGAAGCGCTTTCAGGGGCCAGGGGCTATGGCTACACCTTC
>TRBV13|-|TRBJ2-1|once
CASSSPGYEQFF
TGTGCCAGCAGCTCACCGGGGTATGAGCAGTTCTTC